This T cell receptor (beta chain) originates from a study of control samples from healthy donors and cancer patients. Only in-frame clones appear in the TCRdb table, and some are missing; sequencing was by immunoSEQ multiplex PCR. The sample shows roughly 400,000 clones, 80% to 95% of them seen only once. This CDR3 region has 16 residues. The V end lost 3 bases, the J end lost 2 bases, and 15 bases lay between the germline ends. Germline-derived CDR1 and CDR2 are SGHDN and FVKESK. The TCR originated in a man aged 35 to 55 with head and neck cancer. The material sequenced was PBMCs. This chain uses TRBV14 with TRBJ2-3; D call uncertain. The CDR3 region has the DNA TGTGCCAGCAGCCATTTAGGGTTGGTGTTCACAGATACGCAGTATTTT. Protein product: CASSHLGLVFTDTQYF. Full variable domain (rest looked up from reference TRBV14 and TRBJ2-3): EAGVTQFPSHSVIEKGQTVTLRCDPISGHDNLYWYRRVMGKEIKFLLHFVKESKQDESGMPNNRFLAERTGGTYSTLKVQPAELEDSGVYFCASSHLGLVFTDTQYFGPGTRLTVL.